This T cell receptor beta chain was identified during a study of glioma-infiltrating T cells. The CDR3 has 17 amino acids. The germline V gene has CDR1 LGHNA and CDR2 YSLEER. V was shortened by 0 bases and J by 3 bases, with 18 bases between the two germline ends. As to this clonotype: The antigen is unknown.

Amplification of TCR alpha and beta CDR3 regions from RNA used iRepertoire nested multiplex PCR. For one-step reverse transcription and amplification, about 85-400 ng of tissue mRNA or PBMC total RNA was used. A single record per CDR3 protein comes from TCRdb applying MiXCR to the multiplex PCR reads. The data show about 140,000 distinct CDR3 sequences, about 39% seen once. Whole-study results and caveats: Only very few CDR3 sequences appeared in both tissue and blood. Tissue-blood divergence was below expectation in non-neoplastic patients, above in gliomas.

This clonotype was obtained from a human donor with low-grade glioma or glioblastoma, undergoing nonglioma brain surgery, or in good health (not recorded which). Sequenced: glioma tissue, nonneoplastic brain tissue, or PBMCs (not recorded which). The V gene is TRBV4-3, the J gene TRBJ2-7, with a tentative D call TRBD2 (6 bases). The chain's CDR3 is CASSQDYTGGSHYEQYF. For the CDR3, the DNA is TGCGCCAGCAGCCAAGACTATACCGGAGGGAGTCACTACGAGCAGTACTTC.